These 16 T cell receptor beta chains originate from one sample sequenced in a study of PD-1 blockade in classical Hodgkin lymphoma. Time point indicated: newly diagnosed, previously untreated cHL patient sample. Magnetic negative selection served to purify CD4+ T cells out of PBMCs that had been thawed. Method: immunoSEQ multiplex PCR; TCRdb's copy keeps in-frame clones and lacks some. This sample has nearly 25,000 clones, with 91% found just once. Specimen: CD4+ T cells from blood. These receptor sequences come from a human donor with classical Hodgkin lymphoma.

This sequence joins TRBV30 and TRBJ2-3, with TRBD1 as a possible D gene (6 bases). The V end was cut by 0 bases, the J end by 3 bases, with 13 bases between. Looked up from germline, CDR1 is GTSNPN and CDR2 is SVGIG (reference sequence). This CDR3 comprises 15 residues. CDR3 loop: CAWSVLQGRTDTQYF. CDR3 nucleotides: TGTGCCTGGAGTGTCCTACAGGGAAGGACAGATACGCAGTATTTT.

The chain combines TRBV30 with TRBJ2-1; the D gene is possibly TRBD2 (6 bases). The V end lost 3 bases, the J end lost 3 bases, and 6 bases lay between the germline ends. CDR3 size: 12 residues. CDR1 is GTSNPN and CDR2 is SVGIG in the germline V gene (reference sequence). The DNA for the CDR3 is TGTGCCTGGAGCGGGGGCTACAATGAGCAGTTCTTC. It translates to CAWSGGYNEQFF.

J is TRBJ1-3 and V is TRBV5-1; D call uncertain. The CDR3 is made up of 13 amino acids. V lost 0 bases to trimming and J lost 5 bases, with 6 bases between them. Germline CDR1 and CDR2: SGHRS and YFSETQ. The chain's CDR3 is CASSLADRNTIYF. In DNA, the CDR3 is TGCGCCAGCAGCTTGGCCGACAGAAACACCATATATTTT.

Here the CDR3 DNA reads TGTGCCAGTAGTATAGCTCGGGGGGGGAACACAGATACGCAGTATTTT. Translating it yields CASSIARGGNTDTQYF. The chain has TRBV19 and TRBJ2-3, with TRBD2 identical over 8 bases. From germline, CDR1 is LNHDA and CDR2 SQIVND (reference sequence). After removal of 1 base from V and 2 bases from J, the junction contained 5 bases not matched to a gene. This CDR3 contains 16 residues.

This rearrangement joins TRBV2 to TRBJ1-2; the D is unclear. Germline values: CDR1 SNHLY, CDR2 FYNNEI. The V end was cut by 3 bases, the J end by 7 bases, with 6 bases between. The CDR3 sequence is 11 residues long. This CDR3 reads CASSDFGGYTF. CDR3 DNA sequence: TGTGCCAGCAGTGACTTCGGTGGCTACACCTTC.

V gene TRBV6-5 combines with J gene TRBJ1-4; D might be TRBD1 (5 bases). The germline CDR1 and CDR2 sequences are MNHEY and SVGAGI. V lost 0 bases to trimming and J lost 8 bases, with 13 bases between them. The CDR3 totals 15 residues. Here the CDR3 reads CASSYSGGVGEKLFF. In DNA form, the CDR3 reads TGTGCCAGCAGTTACTCTGGGGGGGTTGGGGAAAAACTGTTTTTT.

The genes are TRBV7-6 and TRBJ2-7; D unresolved. This CDR3 region has 13 residues. Per germline, CDR1 SGHVS and CDR2 FNYEAQ. The germline V and J ends were trimmed by 1 base and 2 bases, with 6 bases remaining between them. The CDR3 protein is CASSLVTAYEQYF. CDR3 nucleotides: TGTGCCAGCAGCTTAGTAACGGCCTACGAGCAGTACTTC.

This clone turned up a few times. V gene TRBV9 combines with J gene TRBJ1-1, with D uncertain. This CDR3 spans 14 amino acids. V shed 0 bases and J shed 3 bases, with 9 bases lying between them. Germline lookup yields CDR1 SGDLS and CDR2 YYNGEE. CDR3 in amino acids: CASSVEVQYTEAFF. CDR3 nucleotide sequence: TGTGCCAGCAGCGTAGAGGTCCAGTACACTGAAGCTTTCTTT.

The chain links TRBV25-1 to TRBJ2-7; D not certain. There are 14 residues in the CDR3. The V gene's germline CDR1 is MGHDK and CDR2 SYGVNS. Trimming cost V 1 base and J 2 bases, with 9 bases left between them. The CDR3 protein is CASSEWVGPYEQYF. DNA of the CDR3: TGTGCCAGCAGTGAATGGGTAGGGCCCTACGAGCAGTACTTC.

The rearrangement uses TRBV7-9 and TRBJ2-2; D may be TRBD1 (5 bases). Trimming stripped 5 bases from V and 2 bases from J, with 18 bases between. Per the germline V gene, CDR1 is SEHNR and CDR2 is FQNEAQ (reference sequence). The CDR3 covers 17 residues. The CDR3 sequence is CASSRTPGRDNTGELFF. The CDR3 coding sequence is TGTGCCAGCAGCCGAACCCCGGGCAGGGATAACACCGGGGAGCTGTTTTTT.

The gene calls are TRBV7-9 and TRBJ1-1; TRBD1 agrees at 8 bases. Losses at the gene ends were 3 bases for V and 6 bases for J; bases not matched to a gene: 3. The CDR3 is 13 amino acids. CDR1 is SEHNR and CDR2 is FQNEAQ in the germline V gene (reference sequence). The CDR3 nucleotides are TGTGCCAGCAGCTTTGACAGGGGAGCTGAAGCTTTCTTT. Translation gives CASSFDRGAEAFF.

The chain has TRBV2 and TRBJ1-1; D unclear. V dropped 0 bases and J dropped 2 bases, with 13 bases sitting between them. The germline V gene encodes CDR1 SNHLY and CDR2 FYNNEI. The CDR3 sequence is 16 residues long. In DNA form, the CDR3 reads TGTGCCAGCAGTGAAGCGTTGTCGATGAAAAACACTGAAGCTTTCTTT. Residues: CASSEALSMKNTEAFF.

The CDR3 DNA reads TGTGCCAGCAGCCCAGAGATGAGGGGGGAGACCCAGTACTTC. Translated: CASSPEMRGETQYF. The chain is built from TRBV7-6 and TRBJ2-5, with a weak D call TRBD1 (6 bases). The CDR3 has 14 amino acids. Germline values: CDR1 SGHVS, CDR2 FNYEAQ. V was trimmed by 5 bases and J by 5 bases, leaving 15 bases between them.

The chain recombines TRBV6-6 with TRBJ1-1; 7 nucleotides align to TRBD1. The CDR3 runs 12 residues. CDR1 is MNHNY and CDR2 is SVGAGI in the germline V gene (reference sequence). V trimming: 7 bases; J trimming: 7 bases; junction bases outside the gene matches: 6. The CDR3 reads CASIGTVGEAFF. The CDR3, as DNA: TGTGCCAGCATCGGGACAGTGGGTGAAGCTTTCTTT.

The sample holds a few counts of this clone. This chain links TRBV2 with TRBJ1-1, with D hard to call. This CDR3 has 13 residues. V was pared by 2 bases and J by 3 bases, with 7 bases between. Looked up from germline, CDR1 is SNHLY and CDR2 is FYNNEI. The CDR3, as DNA: TGTGCCAGCAGTGAACAGGATTACACTGAAGCTTTCTTT. Translating gives CASSEQDYTEAFF.

This clone was counted once. The genes are TRBV28 and TRBJ2-7, with no clear D. V shed 3 bases and J shed 6 bases, with 6 bases lying between them. Per germline, CDR1 MDHEN and CDR2 SYDVKM. CDR3 length equals 11 residues. CDR3 loop: CASSFSTEQYF. DNA for the CDR3: TGTGCCAGCAGTTTTAGTACCGAGCAGTACTTC.